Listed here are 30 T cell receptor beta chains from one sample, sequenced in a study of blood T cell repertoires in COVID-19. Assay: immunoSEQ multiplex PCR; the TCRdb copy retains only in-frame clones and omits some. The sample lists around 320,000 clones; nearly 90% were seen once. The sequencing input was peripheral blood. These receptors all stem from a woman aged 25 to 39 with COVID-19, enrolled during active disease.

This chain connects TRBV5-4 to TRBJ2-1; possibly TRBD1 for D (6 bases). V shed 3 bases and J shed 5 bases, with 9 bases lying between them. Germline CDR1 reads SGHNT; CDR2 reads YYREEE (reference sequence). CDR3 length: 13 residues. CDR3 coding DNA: TGTGCCAGCAGCTCTTGGGGGCACAATGAGCAGTTCTTC. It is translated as CASSSWGHNEQFF.

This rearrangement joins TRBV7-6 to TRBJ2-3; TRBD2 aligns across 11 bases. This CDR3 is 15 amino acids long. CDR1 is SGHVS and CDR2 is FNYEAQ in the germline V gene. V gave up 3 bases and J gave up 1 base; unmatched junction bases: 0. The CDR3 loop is CASSFSGGGTDTQYF. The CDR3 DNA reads TGTGCCAGCAGCTTTAGCGGGGGGGGCACAGATACGCAGTATTTT.

The chain's CDR3 is CASSEFGEAGELFF. The CDR3, as DNA: TGTGCCAGCAGTGAATTTGGAGAGGCCGGGGAGCTGTTTTTT. The gene calls are TRBV6-1 and TRBJ2-2; no reliable D call. The CDR3 contains 14 residues. CDR1 and CDR2 (germline): MNHNS, SASEGT. V was shortened by 2 bases and J by 6 bases, with 10 bases between the two germline ends.

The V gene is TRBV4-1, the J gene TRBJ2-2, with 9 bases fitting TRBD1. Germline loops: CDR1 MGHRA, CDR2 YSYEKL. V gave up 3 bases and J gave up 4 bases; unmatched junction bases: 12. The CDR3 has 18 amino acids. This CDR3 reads CASSHLSTGTGFTGELFF. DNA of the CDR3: TGCGCCAGCAGCCACCTCAGTACCGGGACAGGGTTCACCGGGGAGCTGTTTTTT.

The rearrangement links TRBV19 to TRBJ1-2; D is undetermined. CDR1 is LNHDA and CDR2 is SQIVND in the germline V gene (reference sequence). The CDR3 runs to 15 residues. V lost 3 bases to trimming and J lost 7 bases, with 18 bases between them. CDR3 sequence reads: CASSITPGVGGGYTF. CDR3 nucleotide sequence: TGTGCCAGTAGTATCACCCCGGGTGTAGGCGGTGGCTACACCTTC.

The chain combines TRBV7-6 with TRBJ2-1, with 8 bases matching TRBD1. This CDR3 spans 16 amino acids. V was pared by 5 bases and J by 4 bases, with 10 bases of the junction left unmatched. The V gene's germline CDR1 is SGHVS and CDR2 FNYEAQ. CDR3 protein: CASSRQSGGAYNEQFF. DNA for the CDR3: TGTGCCAGCAGCCGGCAGTCAGGGGGCGCGTACAATGAGCAGTTCTTC.

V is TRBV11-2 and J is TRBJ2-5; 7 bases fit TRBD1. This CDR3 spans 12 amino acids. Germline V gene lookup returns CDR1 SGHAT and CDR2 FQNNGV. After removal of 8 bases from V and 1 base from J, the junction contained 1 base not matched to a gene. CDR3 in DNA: TGTGCCAGCTCAGGGGGCCAAGAGACCCAGTACTTC. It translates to CASSGGQETQYF. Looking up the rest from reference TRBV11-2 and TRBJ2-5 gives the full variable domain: EAGVAQSPRYKIIEKRQSVAFWCNPISGHATLYWYQQILGQGPKLLIQFQNNGVVDDSQLPKDRFSAERLKGVDSTLKIQPAKLEDSAVYLCASSGGQETQYFGPGTRLLVL.

The CDR3 spells CASSAGGPGEQFF. As DNA, the CDR3 is TGTGCCAGTTCAGCGGGGGGGCCCGGGGAGCAGTTCTTC. The chain recombines TRBV19 with TRBJ2-1; TRBD2 matches at 10 bases. This CDR3 is 13 amino acids long. The junction had 8 bases not matched to a gene; V was cut back by 8 bases and J by 10 bases. CDR1 and CDR2 (germline): LNHDA, SQIVND (reference sequence).

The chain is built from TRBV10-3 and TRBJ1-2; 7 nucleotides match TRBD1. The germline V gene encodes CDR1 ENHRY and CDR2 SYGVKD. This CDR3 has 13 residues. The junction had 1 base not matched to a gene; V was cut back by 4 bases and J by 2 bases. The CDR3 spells CAISGDRNYGYTF. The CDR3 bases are TGTGCCATCAGTGGGGACAGAAACTATGGCTACACCTTC.

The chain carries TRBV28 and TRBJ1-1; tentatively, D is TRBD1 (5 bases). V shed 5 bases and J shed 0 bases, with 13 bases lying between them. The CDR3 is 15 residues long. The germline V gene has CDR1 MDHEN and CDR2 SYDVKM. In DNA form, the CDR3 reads TGTGCCAGCAGTCCAGGGTCCCCCATGAACACTGAAGCTTTCTTT. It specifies CASSPGSPMNTEAFF. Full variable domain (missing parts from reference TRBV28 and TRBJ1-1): DVKVTQSSRYLVKRTGEKVFLECVQDMDHENMFWYRQDPGLGLRLIYFSYDVKMKEKGDIPEGYSVSREKKERFSLILESASTNQTSMYLCASSPGSPMNTEAFFGQGTRLTVV.

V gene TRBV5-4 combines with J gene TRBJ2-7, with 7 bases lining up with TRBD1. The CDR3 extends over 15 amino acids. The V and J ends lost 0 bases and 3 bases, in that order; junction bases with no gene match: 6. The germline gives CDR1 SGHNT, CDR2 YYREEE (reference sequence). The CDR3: CASSLEGWTGYEQYF. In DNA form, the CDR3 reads TGTGCCAGCAGCTTGGAGGGATGGACAGGCTACGAGCAGTACTTC.

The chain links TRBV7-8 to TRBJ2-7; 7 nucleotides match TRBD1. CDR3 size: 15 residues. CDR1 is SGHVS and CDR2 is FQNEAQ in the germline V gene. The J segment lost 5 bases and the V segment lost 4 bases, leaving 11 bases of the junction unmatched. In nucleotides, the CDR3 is TGTGCCAGCAGCTCGACCACGGGACAGTTTGACGAGCAGTACTTC. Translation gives CASSSTTGQFDEQYF.

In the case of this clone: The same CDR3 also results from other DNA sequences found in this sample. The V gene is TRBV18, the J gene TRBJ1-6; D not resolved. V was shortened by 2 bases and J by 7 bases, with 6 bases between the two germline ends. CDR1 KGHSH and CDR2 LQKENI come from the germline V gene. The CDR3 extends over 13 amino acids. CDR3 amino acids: CASSPAGNSPLHF. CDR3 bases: TGTGCCAGCTCACCAGCCGGGAATTCACCCCTCCACTTT.

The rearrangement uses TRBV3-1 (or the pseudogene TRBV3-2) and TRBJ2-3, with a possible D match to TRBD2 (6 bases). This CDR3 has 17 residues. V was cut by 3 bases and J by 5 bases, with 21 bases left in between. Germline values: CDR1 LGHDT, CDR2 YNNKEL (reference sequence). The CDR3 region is CASSQRVRGSRQDTQYF. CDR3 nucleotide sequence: TGTGCCAGCAGCCAGCGGGTACGGGGGTCGCGACAAGATACGCAGTATTTT.

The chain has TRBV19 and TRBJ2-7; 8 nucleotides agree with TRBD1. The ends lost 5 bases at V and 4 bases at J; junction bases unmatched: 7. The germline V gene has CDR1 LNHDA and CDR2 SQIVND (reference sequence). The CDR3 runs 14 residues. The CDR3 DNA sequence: TGTGCCAGTAGTGACGGACAGGGTGGGTACGAGCAGTACTTC. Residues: CASSDGQGGYEQYF.

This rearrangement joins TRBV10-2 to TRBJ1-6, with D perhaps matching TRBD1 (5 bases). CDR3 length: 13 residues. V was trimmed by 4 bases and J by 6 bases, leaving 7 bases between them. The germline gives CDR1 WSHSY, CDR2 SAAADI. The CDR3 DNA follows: TGCGCCAGCAGTGGACAGCTTAATTCACCCCTCCACTTT. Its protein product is CASSGQLNSPLHF.

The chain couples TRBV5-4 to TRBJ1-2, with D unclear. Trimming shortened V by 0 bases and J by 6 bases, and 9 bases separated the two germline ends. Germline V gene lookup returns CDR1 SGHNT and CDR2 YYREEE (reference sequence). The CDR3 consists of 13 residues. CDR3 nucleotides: TGTGCCAGCAGCTTGGACAGTTTAGATGGCTACACCTTC. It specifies CASSLDSLDGYTF.

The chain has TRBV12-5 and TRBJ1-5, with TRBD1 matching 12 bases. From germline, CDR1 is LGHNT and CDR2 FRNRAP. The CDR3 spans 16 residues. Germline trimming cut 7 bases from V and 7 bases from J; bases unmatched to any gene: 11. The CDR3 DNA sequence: TGTGCTAGTGCCATAACGGGACAGGGGGCGCAGCAGCCCCAGCATTTT. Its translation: CASAITGQGAQQPQHF. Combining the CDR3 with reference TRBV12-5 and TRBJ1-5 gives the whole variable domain DARVTQTPRHKVTEMGQEVTMRCQPILGHNTVFWYRQTMMQGLELLAYFRNRAPLDDSGMPKDRFSAEMPDATLATLKIQPSEPRDSAVYFCASAITGQGAQQPQHFGDGTRLSIL.

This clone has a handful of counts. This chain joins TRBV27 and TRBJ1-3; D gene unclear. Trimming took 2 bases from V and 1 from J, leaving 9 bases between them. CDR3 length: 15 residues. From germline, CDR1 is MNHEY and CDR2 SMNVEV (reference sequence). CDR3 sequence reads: CASSLEGASGNTIYF. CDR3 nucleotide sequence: TGTGCCAGCAGTTTAGAGGGCGCATCTGGAAACACCATATATTTT.

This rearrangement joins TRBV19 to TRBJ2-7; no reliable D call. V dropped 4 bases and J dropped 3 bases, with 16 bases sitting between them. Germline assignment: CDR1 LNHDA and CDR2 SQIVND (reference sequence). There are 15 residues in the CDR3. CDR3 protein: CASSRWSAASYEQYF. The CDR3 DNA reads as TGTGCCAGTAGTAGGTGGTCCGCAGCGAGCTACGAGCAGTACTTC.

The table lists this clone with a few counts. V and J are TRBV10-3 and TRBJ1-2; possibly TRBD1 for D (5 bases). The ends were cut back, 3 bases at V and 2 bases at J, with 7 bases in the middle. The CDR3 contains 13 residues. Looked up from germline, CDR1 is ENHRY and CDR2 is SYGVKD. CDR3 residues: CAISEGENYGYTF. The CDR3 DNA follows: TGTGCCATCAGTGAAGGGGAAAACTATGGCTACACCTTC.

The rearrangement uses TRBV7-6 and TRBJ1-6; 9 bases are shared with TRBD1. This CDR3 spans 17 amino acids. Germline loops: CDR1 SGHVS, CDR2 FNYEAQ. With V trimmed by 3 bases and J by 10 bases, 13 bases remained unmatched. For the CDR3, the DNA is TGTGCCAGCAGCTTGGAAGGGACAGGGAGGAATCAATCACCCCTCCACTTT. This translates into CASSLEGTGRNQSPLHF.

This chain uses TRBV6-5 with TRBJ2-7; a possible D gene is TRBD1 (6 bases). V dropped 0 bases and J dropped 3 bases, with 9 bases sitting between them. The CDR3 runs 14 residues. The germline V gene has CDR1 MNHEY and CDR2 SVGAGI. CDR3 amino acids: CASSYSGHRYEQYF. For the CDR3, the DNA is TGTGCCAGCAGTTACTCGGGACACCGCTACGAGCAGTACTTC.

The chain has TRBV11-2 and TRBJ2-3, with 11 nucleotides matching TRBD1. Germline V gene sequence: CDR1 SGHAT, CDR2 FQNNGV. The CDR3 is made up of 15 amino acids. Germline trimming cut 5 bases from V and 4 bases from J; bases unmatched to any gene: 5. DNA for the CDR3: TGTGCCAGCAGCCCATGGACAGGGGGCGCAGATACGCAGTATTTT. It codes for CASSPWTGGADTQYF.

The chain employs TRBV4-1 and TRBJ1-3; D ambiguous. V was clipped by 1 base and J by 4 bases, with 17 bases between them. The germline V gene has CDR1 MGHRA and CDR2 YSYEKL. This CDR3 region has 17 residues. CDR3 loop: CASSQGGVGSTGNTIYF. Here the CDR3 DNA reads TGCGCCAGCAGCCAAGGTGGGGTCGGGAGTACCGGAAACACCATATATTTT.

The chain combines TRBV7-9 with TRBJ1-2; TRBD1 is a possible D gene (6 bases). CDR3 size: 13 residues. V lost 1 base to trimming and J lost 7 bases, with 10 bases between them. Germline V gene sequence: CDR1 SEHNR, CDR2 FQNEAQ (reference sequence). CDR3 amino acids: CASSLGGLGGYTF. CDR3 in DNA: TGTGCCAGCAGCTTAGGGGGGCTGGGTGGCTACACCTTC.

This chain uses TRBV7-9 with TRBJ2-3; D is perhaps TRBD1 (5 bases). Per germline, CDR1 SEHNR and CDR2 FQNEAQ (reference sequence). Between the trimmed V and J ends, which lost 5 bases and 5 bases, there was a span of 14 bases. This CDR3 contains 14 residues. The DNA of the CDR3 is TGTGCCAGCAGCGCCACTCGACAGCAAGATACGCAGTATTTT. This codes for CASSATRQQDTQYF.

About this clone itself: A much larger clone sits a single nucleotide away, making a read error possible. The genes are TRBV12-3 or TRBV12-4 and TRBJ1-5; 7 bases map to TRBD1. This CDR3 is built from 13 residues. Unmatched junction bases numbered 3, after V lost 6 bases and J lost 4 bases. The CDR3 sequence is CASSPGQNQPQHF. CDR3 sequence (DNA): TGTGCCAGCAGCCCGGGACAGAATCAGCCCCAGCATTTT.

The CDR3 region has the DNA TGCAGCGTTGTTGGGCAATACCGTGAGGAGCTGTTTTTT. Translating gives CSVVGQYREELFF. The gene calls are TRBV29-1 and TRBJ2-2; D remains unclear. The CDR3 extends over 13 amino acids. Germline CDR1 is SQVTM and CDR2 is ANQGSEA. V lost 4 bases to trimming and J lost 10 bases, with 16 bases between them.

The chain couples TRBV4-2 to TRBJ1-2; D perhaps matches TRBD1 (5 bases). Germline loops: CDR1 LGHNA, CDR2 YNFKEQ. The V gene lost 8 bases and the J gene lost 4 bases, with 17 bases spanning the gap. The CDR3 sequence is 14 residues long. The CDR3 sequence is CASAGLHRSYGYTF. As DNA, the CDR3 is TGTGCCAGCGCCGGACTACACAGGAGCTATGGCTACACCTTC.